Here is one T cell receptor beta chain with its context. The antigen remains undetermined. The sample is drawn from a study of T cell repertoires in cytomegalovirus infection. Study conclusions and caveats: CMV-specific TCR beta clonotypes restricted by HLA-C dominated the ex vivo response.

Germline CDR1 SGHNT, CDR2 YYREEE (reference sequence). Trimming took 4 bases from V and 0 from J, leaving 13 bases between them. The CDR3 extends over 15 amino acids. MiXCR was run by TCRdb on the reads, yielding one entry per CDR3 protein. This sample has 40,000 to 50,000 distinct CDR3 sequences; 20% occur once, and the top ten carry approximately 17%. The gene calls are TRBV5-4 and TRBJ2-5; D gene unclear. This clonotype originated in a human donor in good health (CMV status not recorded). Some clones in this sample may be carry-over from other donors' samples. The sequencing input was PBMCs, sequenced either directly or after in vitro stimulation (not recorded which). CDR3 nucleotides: TGTGCCAGCAGCGTCGGTGCCACGTACCAAGAGACCCAGTACTTC. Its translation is CASSVGATYQETQYF.